Listed here is a single TCR beta chain. The sample comes from a study of blood T cell repertoires in COVID-19. Original processing notes: From reference gene primer amplification, estimates of nucleated cell counts were derived. Generated by immunoSEQ multiplex PCR, the TCRdb table keeps only in-frame clones and is missing some. V and J calls plus clone size are reproduced from that table; the DNA served to infer D and trimming. The sample has 200,000 to 250,000 clones, about 82% seen once; the top ten hold more than 6%. J was trimmed by 9 bases and V by 3 bases; bases with no gene match: 8. Germline-derived CDR1 and CDR2 are GTSNPN and SVGIG (reference sequence). This CDR3 is built from 13 residues.

J is TRBJ1-1 and V is TRBV30; 9 bases line up with TRBD1. The specimen was peripheral blood. The clonotype comes from a woman aged 55-75 years with active or convalescent COVID-19. CDR3: CAWRNPGTGKAFF. The CDR3 coding sequence is TGTGCCTGGAGGAACCCCGGGACAGGGAAAGCTTTCTTT.